This T cell receptor (beta chain) was recorded in a study of cytotoxic CD8 clonotypes in ibrutinib-treated CLL. Notes on the study in general: The study found clonality rose at ibrutinib response, then fell toward baseline at progression.

Looked up from germline, CDR1 is SGHDN and CDR2 is FVKESK. V shed 3 bases and J shed 4 bases, with 7 bases lying between them. This CDR3 has 13 amino acids. Assay: immunoSEQ multiplex PCR; the TCRdb copy retains only in-frame clones and omits some. The top ten hold 5% to 7% of the sample, which has some 310,000 clones, 80% seen once. On this clone: Antigen specificity is unknown. Within the sample, other DNA sequences also encode this same CDR3.

J is TRBJ1-5 and V is TRBV14; tentatively, D is TRBD1 (5 bases). Sample: PBMCs, taken before ibrutinib treatment. The clonotype comes from a human donor with chronic lymphocytic leukemia. CDR3 in amino acids: CASSQGGNQPQHF. In nucleotides, the CDR3 is TGTGCCAGCAGCCAGGGGGGGAATCAGCCCCAGCATTTT.